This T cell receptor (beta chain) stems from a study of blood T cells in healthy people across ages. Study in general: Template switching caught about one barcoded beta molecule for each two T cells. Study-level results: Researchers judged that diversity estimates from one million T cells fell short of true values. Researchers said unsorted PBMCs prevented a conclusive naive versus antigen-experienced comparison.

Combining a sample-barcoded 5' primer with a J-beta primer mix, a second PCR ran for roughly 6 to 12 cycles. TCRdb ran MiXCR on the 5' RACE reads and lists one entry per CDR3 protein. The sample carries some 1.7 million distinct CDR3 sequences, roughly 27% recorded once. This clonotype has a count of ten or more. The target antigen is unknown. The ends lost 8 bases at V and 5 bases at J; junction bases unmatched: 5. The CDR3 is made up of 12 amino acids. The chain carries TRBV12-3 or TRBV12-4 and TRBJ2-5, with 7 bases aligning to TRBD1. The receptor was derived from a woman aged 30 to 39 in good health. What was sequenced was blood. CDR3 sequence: CASGGQAETQYF. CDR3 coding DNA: TGTGCCAGCGGTGGACAGGCTGAGACCCAGTACTTC.